The entry that follows covers one TCR beta chain sequence. Its antigen is as yet unknown. The source of the sample is a study of cytomegalovirus exposure and HLA in healthy donors. CDR3 size: 14 residues. V shed 1 base, J shed 7 bases, and the junction held 5 bases outside the gene matches. Germline V lookup: CDR1 SGHDT, CDR2 YYEEEE. Primers: 60 Vbeta forward and 13 Jbeta reverse. The table came from immunoSEQ multiplex PCR; TCRdb's copy has only in-frame clones and leaves some out. There are over 150,000 clones in the sample; approximately 88% occur only once, and 1.2% lies in the top ten. Notes on the study in general: Information on immune exposure was restricted to one variable (CMV serostatus). Rare sequences made up most TCRs, while some public TCRs were found in many donors. Near-uniform donor sequencing depth was presumed by presence/absence analyses.

Sequencing used PBMCs. V and J are TRBV5-6 and TRBJ1-1; TRBD1 matches 9 bases. This clonotype originated in a boy aged 2 to 10 in good health and CMV-seronegative. The CDR3 region has the DNA TGTGCCAGCAGCTTGCCGGGACAGGGCGGTGAAGCTTTCTTT. As protein: CASSLPGQGGEAFF. The whole variable domain, filled in from reference TRBV5-6 and TRBJ1-1, reads DAGVTQSPTHLIKTRGQQVTLRCSPKSGHDTVSWYQQALGQGPQFIFQYYEEEERQRGNFPDRFSGHQFPNYSSELNVNALLLGDSALYLCASSLPGQGGEAFFGQGTRLTVV.